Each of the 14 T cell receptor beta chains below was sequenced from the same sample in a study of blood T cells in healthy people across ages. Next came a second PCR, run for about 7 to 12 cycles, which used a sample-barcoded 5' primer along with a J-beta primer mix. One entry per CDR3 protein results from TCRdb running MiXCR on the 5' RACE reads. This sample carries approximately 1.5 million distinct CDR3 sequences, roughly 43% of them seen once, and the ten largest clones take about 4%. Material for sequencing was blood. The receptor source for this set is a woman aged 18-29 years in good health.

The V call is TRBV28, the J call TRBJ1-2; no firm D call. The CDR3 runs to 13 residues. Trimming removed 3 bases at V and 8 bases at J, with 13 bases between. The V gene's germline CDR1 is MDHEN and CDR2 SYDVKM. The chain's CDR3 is CASSLIRDSGYTF. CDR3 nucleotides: TGTGCCAGCAGTTTGATTAGGGATTCCGGCTACACCTTC.

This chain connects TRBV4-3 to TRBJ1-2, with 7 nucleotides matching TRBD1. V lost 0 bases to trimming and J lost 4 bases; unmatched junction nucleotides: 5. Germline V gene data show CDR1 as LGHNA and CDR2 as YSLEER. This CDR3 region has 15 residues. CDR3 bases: TGCGCCAGCAGCCAAGATGGGGGACAGATCTATGGCTACACCTTC. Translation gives CASSQDGGQIYGYTF.

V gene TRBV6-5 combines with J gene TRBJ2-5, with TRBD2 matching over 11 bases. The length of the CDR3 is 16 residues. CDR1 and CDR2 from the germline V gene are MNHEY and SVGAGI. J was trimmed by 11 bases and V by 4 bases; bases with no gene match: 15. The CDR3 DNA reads TGTGCCAGCAGTTTTACGGGACTAGCGGTCTACAATGAGCAGTACTTC. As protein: CASSFTGLAVYNEQYF.

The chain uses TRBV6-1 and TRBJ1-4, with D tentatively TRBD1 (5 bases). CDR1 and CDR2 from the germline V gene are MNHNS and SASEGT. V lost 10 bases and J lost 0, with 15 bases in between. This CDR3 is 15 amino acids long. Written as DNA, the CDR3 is TGTGCCATCAAACGGGACGGGGCAACTAATGAAAAACTGTTTTTT. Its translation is CAIKRDGATNEKLFF.

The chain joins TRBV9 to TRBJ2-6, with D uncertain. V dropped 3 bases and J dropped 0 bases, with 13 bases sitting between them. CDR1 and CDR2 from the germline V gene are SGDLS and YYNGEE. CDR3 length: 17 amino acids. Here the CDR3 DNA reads TGTGCCAGCAGCGATCGCCCACTCCGCTCTGGGGCCAACGTCCTGACTTTC. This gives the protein CASSDRPLRSGANVLTF.

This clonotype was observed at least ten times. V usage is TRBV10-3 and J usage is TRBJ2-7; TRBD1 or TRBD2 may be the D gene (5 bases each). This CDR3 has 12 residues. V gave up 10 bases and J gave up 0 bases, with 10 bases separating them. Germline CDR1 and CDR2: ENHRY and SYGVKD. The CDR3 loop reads CATKGTSYEQYF. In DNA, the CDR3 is TGTGCCACCAAGGGGACCTCCTACGAGCAGTACTTC.

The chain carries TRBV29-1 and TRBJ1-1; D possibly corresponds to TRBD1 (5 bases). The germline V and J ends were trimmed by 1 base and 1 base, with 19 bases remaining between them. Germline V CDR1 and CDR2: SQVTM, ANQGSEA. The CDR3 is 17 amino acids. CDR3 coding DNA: TGCAGCGTTGAAGGGCAGGGTCCAGGGACGAGGAACACTGAAGCTTTCTTT. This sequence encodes CSVEGQGPGTRNTEAFF.

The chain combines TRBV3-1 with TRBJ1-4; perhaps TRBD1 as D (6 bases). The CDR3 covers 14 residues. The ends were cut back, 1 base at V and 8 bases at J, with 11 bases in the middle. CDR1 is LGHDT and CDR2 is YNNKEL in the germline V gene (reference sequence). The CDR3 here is CASSQGPRGEKLFF. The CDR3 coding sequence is TGTGCCAGCAGCCAAGGGCCGAGGGGGGAAAAACTGTTTTTT.

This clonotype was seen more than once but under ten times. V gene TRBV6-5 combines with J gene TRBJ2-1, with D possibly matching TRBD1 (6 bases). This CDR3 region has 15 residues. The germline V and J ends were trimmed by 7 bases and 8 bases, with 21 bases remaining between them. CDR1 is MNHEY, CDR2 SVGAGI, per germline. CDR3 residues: CASKRGWVGSDEQFF. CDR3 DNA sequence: TGTGCCAGCAAGAGGGGGTGGGTGGGGAGCGATGAGCAGTTCTTC.

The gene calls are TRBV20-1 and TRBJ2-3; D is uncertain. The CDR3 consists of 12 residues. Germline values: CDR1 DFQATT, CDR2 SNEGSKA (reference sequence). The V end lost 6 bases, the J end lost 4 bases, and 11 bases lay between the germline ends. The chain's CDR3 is CSAPRAPDTQYF. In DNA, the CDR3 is TGCAGTGCCCCCCGTGCTCCAGATACGCAGTATTTT.

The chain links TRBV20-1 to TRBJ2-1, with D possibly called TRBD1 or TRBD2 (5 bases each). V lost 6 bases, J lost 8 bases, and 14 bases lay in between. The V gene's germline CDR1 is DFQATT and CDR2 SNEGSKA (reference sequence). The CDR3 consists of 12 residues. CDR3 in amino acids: CSARRLGDEQFF. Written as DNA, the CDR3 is TGCAGTGCCCGGCGATTGGGGGATGAGCAGTTCTTC.

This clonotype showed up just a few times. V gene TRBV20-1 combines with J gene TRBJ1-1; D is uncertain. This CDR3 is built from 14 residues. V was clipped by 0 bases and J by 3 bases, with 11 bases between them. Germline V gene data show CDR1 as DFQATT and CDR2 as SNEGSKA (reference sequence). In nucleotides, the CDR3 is TGCAGTGCTAGAGATCGTTGGAGGGACACTGAAGCTTTCTTT. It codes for CSARDRWRDTEAFF.

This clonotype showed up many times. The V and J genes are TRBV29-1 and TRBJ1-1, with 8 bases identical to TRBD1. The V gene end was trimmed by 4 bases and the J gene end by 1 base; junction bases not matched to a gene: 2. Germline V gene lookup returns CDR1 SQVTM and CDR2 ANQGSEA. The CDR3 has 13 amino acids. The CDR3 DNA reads TGCAGCGTTGCAGGGGGCCGGAACACTGAAGCTTTCTTT. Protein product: CSVAGGRNTEAFF.

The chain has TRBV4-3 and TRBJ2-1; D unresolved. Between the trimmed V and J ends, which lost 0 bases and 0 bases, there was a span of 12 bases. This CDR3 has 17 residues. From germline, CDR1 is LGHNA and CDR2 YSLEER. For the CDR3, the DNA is TGCGCCAGCAGCCAAGATCATCCACGCTACTCCTACAATGAGCAGTTCTTC. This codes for CASSQDHPRYSYNEQFF.